This is a list of T cell receptor beta chains from one sample in a study of T cell changes during pregnancy in multiple sclerosis. Generated by immunoSEQ multiplex PCR, the TCRdb table keeps only in-frame clones and is missing some. The sample consists of more than 65,000 clones, approximately 86% of them appearing once. Sequences were derived from peripheral blood, sampled before pregnancy. These TCRs come from a female donor with multiple sclerosis, enrolled in a pregnancy study. Both conserved end residues are part of each CDR3. D genes are given only for firm matches. Only some rows state a clone size, as once, few, many or a class for expanded clones.

j_call	d_call	clone_size	v_call	cdr3_aa	cdr3_nt
TRBJ2-2	TRBD2	-	TRBV11-2	CASSSPGESGLEFTGELFF	TGTGCCAGCAGCTCGCCCGGGGAATCGGGACTAGAATTCACCGGGGAGCTGTTTTTT
TRBJ2-7	-	-	TRBV27	CASSLSDYYEQYF	TGTGCCAGCAGTTTGTCTGACTACTACGAGCAGTACTTC
TRBJ1-5	-	-	TRBV19	CASSIGGTPSNQPQHF	TGTGCCAGTAGTATAGGAGGGACACCGAGCAATCAGCCCCAGCATTTT
TRBJ2-7	TRBD1	-	TRBV7-2	CASRFQGASYEQYF	TGTGCCAGCAGATTCCAGGGGGCCTCCTACGAGCAGTACTTC
TRBJ1-1	TRBD1	-	TRBV7-9	CASSLTGTGNTEAFF	TGTGCCAGCAGCTTAACGGGGACAGGGAACACTGAAGCTTTCTTT
TRBJ2-1	-	once	TRBV5-1	CASSLAGINEQFF	TGCGCCAGCAGCTTGGCGGGGATCAATGAGCAGTTCTTC
TRBJ1-4	-	-	TRBV7-9	CASSLSGEKLFF	TGTGCCAGCAGCTTATCAGGCGAAAAACTGTTTTTT
TRBJ2-5	TRBD2	-	TRBV5-1	CASSQGTSGGQETQYF	TGCGCCAGCAGCCAAGGGACTAGCGGGGGTCAAGAGACCCAGTACTTC
TRBJ2-2	-	-	TRBV7-9	CASFSWGGANTGELFF	TGTGCCAGCTTTTCTTGGGGCGGAGCGAACACCGGGGAGCTGTTTTTT
TRBJ2-3	TRBD2	-	TRBV29-1	CSVQGLAGVGADTQYF	TGCAGCGTTCAGGGCCTAGCGGGGGTTGGGGCAGATACGCAGTATTTT
TRBJ1-5	-	-	TRBV10-3	CAISDSYQGTPVNQPQHF	TGTGCCATCAGTGACAGCTATCAGGGGACACCGGTCAATCAGCCCCAGCATTTT
TRBJ1-2	-	-	TRBV19	CASTASGSSANYGYTF	TGTGCCAGTACCGCCAGCGGAAGTTCAGCTAACTATGGCTACACCTTC
TRBJ1-1	-	few	TRBV20-1	CSAAQGNEAFF	TGCAGTGCTGCCCAGGGTAATGAAGCTTTCTTT
TRBJ2-7	TRBD1	-	TRBV27	CASSLRTGAYEQYF	TGTGCCAGCAGTTTACGGACAGGGGCCTACGAGCAGTACTTC
TRBJ2-1	-	-	TRBV11-3	CASSWRANEQFF	TGTGCCAGCAGCTGGAGGGCCAATGAGCAGTTCTTC
TRBJ1-2	-	-	TRBV7-9	CASSSWTGSTAF	TGTGCCAGCAGCTCCTGGACGGGATCTACGGCCTTC
TRBJ2-7	-	medium-sized	TRBV7-9	CASSSAAHPYEQYF	TGTGCCAGCAGCTCCGCTGCACACCCATACGAGCAGTACTTC
TRBJ1-1	-	-	TRBV5-6	CASSAPLQGGWGTEAFF	TGTGCCAGCAGTGCCCCCTTACAGGGAGGGTGGGGCACTGAAGCTTTCTTT
TRBJ1-3	TRBD1	-	TRBV10-1	CARDTRGPGNTIYF	TGCGCCAGAGACACTAGGGGGCCTGGAAACACCATATATTTT
TRBJ2-1	TRBD2	-	TRBV29-1	CSVEGPTSGDNEQFF	TGCAGCGTTGAAGGCCCTACTAGCGGAGACAATGAGCAGTTCTTC
TRBJ2-1	-	-	TRBV15	CATSRDLFSSASLESEQFF	TGTGCCACCAGCAGAGATCTATTTAGCTCAGCCTCGCTAGAGAGTGAGCAGTTCTTC
TRBJ1-4	-	-	TRBV6-1	CASSEMAATNEKLFF	TGTGCCAGCAGTGAAATGGCCGCAACTAATGAAAAACTGTTTTTT
TRBJ1-2	-	once	TRBV7-6	CASSPPDIVYGYTF	TGTGCCAGCAGCCCGCCGGACATTGTCTATGGCTACACCTTC
TRBJ1-6	TRBD1	-	TRBV30	CAWSLTGALYSPLHF	TGTGCCTGGAGTCTCACAGGGGCTCTTTATTCACCCCTCCACTTT
TRBJ2-2	TRBD1	-	TRBV27	CASSFWQGAATGELFF	TGTGCCAGCAGTTTTTGGCAGGGGGCTGCCACCGGGGAGCTGTTTTTT
TRBJ2-5	-	-	TRBV14	CASSLQGPETQYF	TGTGCCAGCAGCCTTCAGGGCCCAGAGACCCAGTACTTC